The clone carrying this T cell receptor beta chain was counted once. The data belong to a study of blood T cell repertoires in COVID-19. Looking at the study overall: Sites across the United States, Italy and Spain contributed samples from acute and convalescent COVID-19. The cDNA or gDNA used as material had been derived from T cells, B-cell-depleted T cells, or PBMCs.

In Seattle, patients joined the study during active infection and were tracked longitudinally. Study processing details: Estimates of nucleated cell counts were drawn from the amplification of reference gene primers. Profiled with immunoSEQ multiplex PCR; TCRdb holds only in-frame clones, not every one. V and J calls plus clone size are reproduced from that table; the DNA served to infer D and trimming. This sample carries 300,000 to 450,000 clones, 70% to 90% of them seen once, and the ten largest clones take about 2.3%. The sequenced sample was peripheral blood. This clonotype was obtained from a woman aged 55-75 years with COVID-19, enrolled during active disease.

CDR3 sequence (DNA): TGCAGCGGAACAGACAGGGGAGCCACTGAAGCTTTCTTT. It yields the protein CSGTDRGATEAFF. The chain employs TRBV29-1 and TRBJ1-1; TRBD1 matches at 8 bases. This CDR3 contains 13 residues. J lost 4 bases, V lost 7 bases, and 8 bases had no gene match. Germline V lookup: CDR1 SQVTM, CDR2 ANQGSEA.